This TCR beta chain derives from a study of T cells in Graves' hyperthyroidism and ophthalmopathy (dated by TCRdb to between 2017 and 2020). Context from the whole study: Peripheral blood was collected at initial diagnosis, before any treatment. TCR V-J signatures able to tell the groups apart were searched for in a discovery cohort of some 97 patients, of whom about 40 had Graves' ophthalmopathy and around 57 had stable Graves' hyperthyroidism. After blood sampling, hyperthyroidism patients were treated with methimazole at a starting dose of 30 mg daily, and ophthalmopathy patients were treated with high-dose intravenous methylprednisolone. The paper describes TCR Vbeta CDR3 sequencing of 135 peripheral blood samples, made up of roughly 40 ophthalmopathy patients, 70 to 75 hyperthyroidism patients and roughly 17 progressor patients. In more than five Graves' hyperthyroidism patients, the study also compared T-cell repertoires from thyroid tissue with T-cell repertoires from blood. Whether ophthalmopathy could be predicted prospectively was tested in an independent validation cohort made up of approximately 19 hyperthyroidism patients plus 17 patients who later progressed to ophthalmopathy. The 95 to 100 discovery patients were divided at random into training and test sets in a 7:3 ratio.

A patient counted as having stable Graves' hyperthyroidism if no progression to ophthalmopathy occurred over 18 months of follow-up. Hyperthyroidism patients were aged 18 to 65 years and newly diagnosed, with disease duration of less than 2 months. Any patient with an uncontrolled infection, another autoimmune disease, pregnancy or lactation was excluded. Clinical symptoms, serum thyroxine and TRAb, thyroid ultrasound, and orbital computed tomography formed the basis for the diagnoses. PBMCs were isolated from about 10 ml of fresh peripheral blood by Ficoll-Paque density gradient centrifugation. Trizol reagent was used to extract total RNA, and RNA quality was then checked on an Agilent 2100 Bioanalyzer. The TCR beta CDR3 regions were amplified from RNA transcripts. A first-round RT-PCR of the TCR CDR3 used the HTBI primer set with the Qiagen OneStep RT-PCR kit. Libraries were constructed in a second round of multiplex PCR, after which size selection and purification were performed. Paired-end sequencing of the libraries was performed with 100 bp reads on an Illumina HiSeq2000. As for how the authors treated the data: SOAPnuke was used to process the raw data, removing reads that contained adapters or uncalled bases, had a mean Phred below 15, or lacked an exact match to the constant primer or identifier. COPE v1.2.5 was used to merge the high-quality paired reads, and each unique nucleotide sequence was defined as a clonotype. MiTCR v1.1 was used to align clonotypes to the IMGT TRBV, TRBD and TRBJ reference segments. The analysis was restricted to V-J combinations with a frequency above 0.0001, which together covered roughly 99% of the repertoires. A TCS score was defined as the ratio between F50 (clonal expansion) and ExV (chaos), using BLOSUM62-based TCRdist between CDR3 peptides within each V-J. Welch's t-statistics and random forest reduced fewer than 550 V-J features to roughly 13, which were used in a naive Bayes classifier (R e1071). Starting from the raw public reads, TCRdb applied fastp trimming at Q25, assembled clones with MiXCR and retained in-frame beta chains. Entries that share a CDR3 protein sequence are merged under the most common genes and DNA. V and J calls and clone size were set by TCRdb, not the authors. Present in this sample are about 290,000 distinct CDR3 sequences, roughly 17% of which were seen just once. The ten largest clones capture roughly a third of the sample.

The investigation overall reported the following: No statistical method was used to set the sample size in advance, and investigators knew the group allocation. Most expanded thyroid clonotypes (frequency above 0.001) were also detected in blood, suggesting blood repertoires may reflect thyroid immune responses. During validation, the model predicted progression to ophthalmopathy a median of roughly six months ahead of onset, with 60% to 71% sensitivity and 72% to 85% specificity. In cross-validation, a model built on a 13 V-J signature told ophthalmopathy apart from stable hyperthyroidism with under 90% sensitivity and about 81% specificity, and in testing the same model reached 80%/75%.

This clonotype was seen at least ten times. No cognate antigen has been identified for it. No much larger clone is present one base from it, and per-base qualities are unavailable. The receptor was isolated from a man aged 25 to 40 with Graves' hyperthyroidism. Sequenced input: blood.

The sequenced DNA: TGTGCCAGCAGTCCTACCTTGGGGGAGACCCAGTACTTC. Its coded protein is CASSPTLGETQYF. The sequence links TRBV2 to TRBJ2-5; no D gene call is confident. Its CDR3 holds 13 amino acids, cysteine through phenylalanine. Only the CDR3 DNA is retained, 39 bases long and in frame from the first base. The V end loses 5 bases and the J end loses 5 bases, and a stretch of 12 bases separates them. CDR1 SNHLY and CDR2 FYNNEI are derived from the germline V gene.